These 28 T cell receptor beta chains originate from one sample sequenced in a study of cytomegalovirus exposure and HLA in healthy donors. The primer mix had 60 Vbeta and 13 Jbeta primers. Only in-frame clones appear in the TCRdb table, and some are missing; sequencing was by immunoSEQ multiplex PCR. The profile shows hundreds of thousands of clones, over 65% of them singletons. Sample: PBMCs. The receptors stem from a young man in good health and CMV-seronegative.

This chain joins TRBV7-3 and TRBJ2-5; D is undetermined. The V gene lost 0 bases and the J gene lost 5 bases, with 10 bases spanning the gap. Germline V lookup: CDR1 SGHTA, CDR2 FQGTGA. The CDR3 consists of 14 residues. The CDR3 region is CASSLTGSPETQYF. DNA of the CDR3: TGTGCCAGCAGCTTAACGGGTAGCCCGGAGACCCAGTACTTC.

The CDR3 sequence: CASSVGSVNYGYTF. For the CDR3, the DNA is TGTGCCAGCAGCGTAGGATCGGTGAACTATGGCTACACCTTC. The chain is built from TRBV9 and TRBJ1-2; D is undetermined. The CDR3 runs to 14 residues. Trimming stripped 0 bases from V and 2 bases from J, with 8 bases between. Germline V gene lookup returns CDR1 SGDLS and CDR2 YYNGEE.

The J gene is TRBJ2-7, the V gene TRBV7-9; 10 nucleotides align to TRBD1. Germline assignment: CDR1 SEHNR and CDR2 FQNEAQ (reference sequence). The CDR3 runs 15 residues. The V gene end was trimmed by 5 bases and the J gene end by 4 bases; junction bases not matched to a gene: 8. This CDR3 is CASSNPRQGAYEQYF. As DNA, the CDR3 is TGTGCCAGCAGCAACCCGAGACAGGGGGCGTACGAGCAGTACTTC.

The genes are TRBV28 and TRBJ2-5; 7 bases line up with TRBD1. This CDR3 has 15 residues. V was clipped by 4 bases and J by 1 base; unmatched bases: 6. CDR1 MDHEN and CDR2 SYDVKM come from the germline V gene. This CDR3 is CASSSRTGLQETQYF. The CDR3 DNA reads TGTGCCAGCAGTTCCCGGACAGGACTCCAAGAGACCCAGTACTTC.

This clone was picked up a small number of times. The chain recombines TRBV4-1 with TRBJ2-7; 7 bases match TRBD2. Germline lookup yields CDR1 MGHRA and CDR2 YSYEKL. After removal of 0 bases from V and 2 bases from J, the junction contained 4 bases not matched to a gene. This CDR3 is built from 15 residues. As DNA, the CDR3 is TGCGCCAGCAGCCAAGAGGAAGCGGGACCCTACGAGCAGTACTTC. As protein: CASSQEEAGPYEQYF.

About this clone itself: This specimen includes other DNA sequences encoding the same CDR3. V usage is TRBV9 and J usage is TRBJ1-1, with a weak D call TRBD1 (6 bases). This CDR3 region has 13 residues. Germline V gene sequence: CDR1 SGDLS, CDR2 YYNGEE. V was cut by 0 bases and J by 6 bases, with 9 bases left in between. CDR3 in DNA: TGTGCCAGCAGCGTAGGGGGGGGCCCTGAAGCTTTCTTT. Translated, it gives CASSVGGGPEAFF.

This clone has only a few counts. J is TRBJ2-7 and V is TRBV14; perhaps TRBD2 as D (5 bases). Per germline, CDR1 SGHDN and CDR2 FVKESK. CDR3 length: 14 residues. V gave up 0 bases and J gave up 6 bases, with 12 bases separating them. The CDR3 reads CASSQDWRGGEQYF. CDR3 DNA sequence: TGTGCCAGCAGCCAAGATTGGCGAGGAGGCGAGCAGTACTTC. The variable domain in full, completed from reference TRBV14 and TRBJ2-7, reads EAGVTQFPSHSVIEKGQTVTLRCDPISGHDNLYWYRRVMGKEIKFLLHFVKESKQDESGMPNNRFLAERTGGTYSTLKVQPAELEDSGVYFCASSQDWRGGEQYFGPGTRLTVT.

This chain links TRBV18 with TRBJ1-5; possible D gene TRBD1, 5 bases. Germline CDR1 is KGHSH and CDR2 is LQKENI. V was cut by 3 bases and J by 5 bases, with 11 bases left in between. The CDR3 spans 14 residues. The CDR3 DNA is TGTGCCAGCTCACCGACAGCTCCCTATCAGCCCCAGCATTTT. Its translation: CASSPTAPYQPQHF.

This clone was seen only a few times. The chain employs TRBV9 and TRBJ2-3, with 7 nucleotides matching TRBD2. V lost 1 base to trimming and J lost 1 base; unmatched junction nucleotides: 6. Germline loops: CDR1 SGDLS, CDR2 YYNGEE. CDR3 length equals 16 residues. CDR3 sequence reads: CASSVRAGVGTDTQYF. In nucleotides, the CDR3 is TGTGCCAGCAGCGTAAGGGCGGGAGTAGGCACAGATACGCAGTATTTT.

The chain uses TRBV29-1 and TRBJ1-2; D may be TRBD1 (6 bases). This CDR3 has 14 residues. V gave up 6 bases and J gave up 4 bases, with 18 bases separating them. Germline V gene data show CDR1 as SQVTM and CDR2 as ANQGSEA. The CDR3 here is CSVPSTGLGYGYTF. As DNA, the CDR3 is TGCAGCGTCCCCTCCACAGGGTTGGGCTATGGCTACACCTTC.

The chain employs TRBV6-5 and TRBJ2-7, with 7 positions matching TRBD1. Germline values: CDR1 MNHEY, CDR2 SVGAGI. The trim removed 0 bases at V and 3 bases at J, leaving 5 bases unmatched. This CDR3 contains 15 residues. The CDR3 sequence is CASSYSKAGGYEQYF. The CDR3 coding sequence is TGTGCCAGCAGTTACTCGAAGGCAGGGGGCTACGAGCAGTACTTC.

The chain combines TRBV6-1 with TRBJ2-1; 11 bases line up with TRBD2. Germline loops: CDR1 MNHNS, CDR2 SASEGT. This CDR3 contains 16 residues. V was pared by 4 bases and J by 8 bases, with 10 bases of the junction left unmatched. Here the CDR3 DNA reads TGTGCCAGCAGTGGATTAGCGGGAGGGAGGGCTGATGAGCAGTTCTTC. Translated, it gives CASSGLAGGRADEQFF.

The V gene is TRBV6-5, the J gene TRBJ1-4; D is unresolved. The CDR3 sequence is 14 residues long. Per germline, CDR1 MNHEY and CDR2 SVGAGI. V lost 0 bases and J lost 8, with 10 bases in between. The CDR3 nucleotides read TGTGCCAGCAGTTACTCGAACACCGGGGAAAAACTGTTTTTT. Encoded protein: CASSYSNTGEKLFF.

V is TRBV7-8 and J is TRBJ2-2, with TRBD2 identical over 13 bases. CDR1 and CDR2 (germline): SGHVS, FQNEAQ. The CDR3 length is 17 residues. V shed 5 bases and J 7 bases; nucleotides not matched to a gene: 10. The CDR3 region has the DNA TGTGCCAGCAGCCCACTACTAGCGGGAGGGCCTGGCGGGGAGCTGTTTTTT. Translated: CASSPLLAGGPGGELFF.

The rearrangement uses TRBV27 and TRBJ2-7, with 7 positions matching TRBD2. The CDR3 loop spans 13 amino acids. Per germline, CDR1 MNHEY and CDR2 SMNVEV (reference sequence). V was pared by 5 bases and J by 2 bases, with 3 bases of the junction left unmatched. The CDR3 region is CASSLGLAYEQYF. CDR3 DNA: TGTGCCAGCAGTCTCGGACTAGCCTACGAGCAGTACTTC.

The chain carries TRBV4-1 and TRBJ1-4, with D possibly matching TRBD1 (6 bases). The V and J ends lost 5 bases and 3 bases respectively, with 16 bases between them. The CDR3 covers 16 residues. Germline CDR1 is MGHRA and CDR2 is YSYEKL. CDR3 in DNA: TGCGCCAGCAGCACTCAAACGGACAGTTCTAATGAAAAACTGTTTTTT. Residues: CASSTQTDSSNEKLFF.

The V and J genes are TRBV5-1 and TRBJ2-7; 12 bases align to TRBD2. The V and J ends lost 4 bases and 3 bases, in that order; junction bases with no gene match: 5. Germline lookup yields CDR1 SGHRS and CDR2 YFSETQ. This CDR3 has 15 residues. The CDR3 is CASSQGLAGNYEQYF. The CDR3 DNA sequence: TGCGCCAGCAGCCAAGGACTAGCGGGGAACTACGAGCAGTACTTC.

The V gene is TRBV7-2, the J gene TRBJ2-1, with D perhaps matching TRBD1 (7 bases). The CDR3 runs to 16 residues. Trimming stripped 5 bases from V and 6 bases from J, with 20 bases between. CDR1 and CDR2 (germline): SGHTA, FQGNSA. CDR3: CASSPVGGGNPNEQFF. Written as DNA, the CDR3 is TGTGCCAGCAGCCCCGTAGGGGGCGGGAACCCCAATGAGCAGTTCTTC.

V is TRBV2 and J is TRBJ1-1, with 9 positions matching TRBD1. V dropped 4 bases and J dropped 0; count of bases not matched to a gene: 0. Germline assignment: CDR1 SNHLY and CDR2 FYNNEI. The CDR3 length is 14 residues. The CDR3, as DNA: TGTGCCAGCAGTGGACAGGGGGTGAACACTGAAGCTTTCTTT. It yields the protein CASSGQGVNTEAFF.

Note on this clone: Other DNA sequences in this specimen translate into the identical CDR3. This chain uses TRBV6-5 with TRBJ2-5, with TRBD2 as a possible D gene (7 bases). V was shortened by 0 bases and J by 5 bases, with 10 bases between the two germline ends. CDR3 length equals 14 residues. The V gene's germline CDR1 is MNHEY and CDR2 SVGAGI. The CDR3 sequence is CASSYSGGRETQYF. Written as DNA, the CDR3 is TGTGCCAGCAGTTACTCCGGGGGGCGGGAGACCCAGTACTTC.

This clone was observed once. The V gene is TRBV6-5, the J gene TRBJ1-1, with D perhaps matching TRBD1 (6 bases). The ends were cut back, 6 bases at V and 0 bases at J, with 11 bases in the middle. The CDR3 is made up of 14 amino acids. Per germline, CDR1 MNHEY and CDR2 SVGAGI. Here the CDR3 reads CASSRGSMNTEAFF. CDR3 bases: TGTGCCAGCAGCAGGGGCTCCATGAACACTGAAGCTTTCTTT.

A single count supports this clone. The rearrangement links TRBV15 to TRBJ2-5, with 10 bases fitting TRBD1. The CDR3 is made up of 16 amino acids. The trim removed 0 bases at V and 3 bases at J, leaving 4 bases unmatched. The germline CDR1 and CDR2 sequences are LNHNV and YYDKDF (reference sequence). CDR3 loop: CATSRDEGTGEETQYF. The CDR3 DNA sequence: TGTGCCACCAGCAGAGATGAGGGGACAGGGGAAGAGACCCAGTACTTC.

The chain combines TRBV2 with TRBJ1-1; D may be TRBD1 (5 bases). The V and J ends lost 6 bases and 10 bases respectively, with 9 bases between them. This CDR3 is 10 amino acids long. Germline CDR1 SNHLY, CDR2 FYNNEI. The CDR3 region is CASRGRGAFF. The CDR3 DNA reads TGTGCCAGCAGGGGGAGGGGAGCTTTCTTT.

This chain joins TRBV7-3 and TRBJ2-3; maybe TRBD2 (6 bases). CDR1 is SGHTA and CDR2 is FQGTGA in the germline V gene. CDR3 length: 15 residues. V shed 2 bases and J shed 1 base, with 10 bases lying between them. CDR3 region: CASSLVSGGTDTQYF. CDR3 sequence (DNA): TGTGCCAGCAGCTTAGTTAGCGGAGGCACAGATACGCAGTATTTT.

The chain has TRBV10-3 and TRBJ2-7; TRBD2 agrees at 11 bases. After removal of 10 bases from V and 0 bases from J, the junction contained 5 bases not matched to a gene. The germline CDR1 and CDR2 sequences are ENHRY and SYGVKD. CDR3 length: 14 residues. The CDR3 region has the DNA TGTGCCACCCTCACTAGCGGGAGCTCCTACGAGCAGTACTTC. Its translation is CATLTSGSSYEQYF.

To note about this clone: This same CDR3 is encoded by further DNA sequences in the sample. This chain connects TRBV28 to TRBJ1-1, with a tentative D call TRBD1 (6 bases). CDR1 and CDR2 (germline): MDHEN, SYDVKM. Trimming pared 3 bases from V and 6 bases from J, leaving 11 bases between. CDR3 size: 13 residues. The CDR3 reads CASSFGGGPEAFF. The CDR3, as DNA: TGTGCCAGCAGTTTTGGTGGGGGCCCTGAAGCTTTCTTT.

This clone was seen a few times. The V and J genes are TRBV9 and TRBJ2-7, with 9 bases fitting TRBD1. The length of the CDR3 is 15 residues. Germline V lookup: CDR1 SGDLS, CDR2 YYNGEE. Losses at the gene ends were 2 bases for V and 0 bases for J; bases not matched to a gene: 3. Here the CDR3 reads CASSVTGGNSYEQYF. DNA for the CDR3: TGTGCCAGCAGCGTGACAGGGGGGAACTCCTACGAGCAGTACTTC.

The chain carries TRBV30 and TRBJ2-1, with 7 nucleotides matching TRBD2. After removal of 4 bases from V and 0 bases from J, the junction contained 15 bases not matched to a gene. This CDR3 comprises 18 residues. CDR1 and CDR2 (germline): GTSNPN, SVGIG (reference sequence). The CDR3 loop is CAWNGGRARRVSYNEQFF. The CDR3 nucleotides read TGTGCCTGGAATGGGGGGAGGGCCCGACGAGTCTCCTACAATGAGCAGTTCTTC.